This section outlines one TCR beta chain sequence together with its context. Its antigen is not known. These data are taken from a study of T cell responses to AZD1222 COVID-19 vaccine. Whole-study findings and limits: Mostly white British, mostly female donors; authors suggested clonal diversity may be underestimated. The study identified only a handful of AZD1222 recipients as seropositive at baseline. Spike-specific TCR breadth and depth grew following two AZD1222 doses.

There are 15 residues in the CDR3. Germline loops: CDR1 SQVTM, CDR2 ANQGSEA. J lost 2 bases, V lost 6 bases, and 5 bases had no gene match. Assay used: immunoSEQ multiplex PCR; TCRdb lists only in-frame clones, some missing. The table has approximately 150,000 clones, around 90% seen once; the top ten hold roughly 7.6%. The sequence was collected from an adult who received the MenACWY meningococcal vaccine as a control. The V call is TRBV29-1, the J call TRBJ2-3; TRBD2 matches 13 bases. Sequencing used peripheral blood, obtained 28 days after the second dose of the MenACWY control vaccine. The chain's CDR3 is CSVPGLAGNTDTQYF. The CDR3 DNA reads TGCAGCGTCCCGGGACTAGCGGGAAACACAGATACGCAGTATTTT.